This TCR beta chain came from a study of T-cell memory formation after mild COVID-19. Study-wide background: TCR clusters mostly belonged to single donors.

TCRdb reprocessed the 5' RACE reads via MiXCR and lists one record per CDR3 protein. Of a few hundred thousand distinct CDR3 sequences in the sample, about 20% were seen once. The table lists this clonotype with a few counts. Antigen unknown. Broader study findings: Within pre-infection memory, some responding clones were found, suggesting cross-reactive memory joined.

The sample was PBMCs or a T cell subset sorted from them (not recorded which). The receptor was derived from a man aged 18 to 29 who had mild COVID-19 (a few samples of this study predate the infection). Cell type and time point are not known.

DNA of the CDR3: TGCGCCAGCAGCTTGTCCTGGGGTCAGCCCCAGCATTTT. The encoded protein is CASSLSWGQPQHF. The chain joins TRBV5-1 to TRBJ1-5, with no clear D. Trimming left V 1 base short and J 6 bases short, with 8 bases between. Per the germline V gene, CDR1 is SGHRS and CDR2 is YFSETQ. The CDR3 is 13 amino acids.